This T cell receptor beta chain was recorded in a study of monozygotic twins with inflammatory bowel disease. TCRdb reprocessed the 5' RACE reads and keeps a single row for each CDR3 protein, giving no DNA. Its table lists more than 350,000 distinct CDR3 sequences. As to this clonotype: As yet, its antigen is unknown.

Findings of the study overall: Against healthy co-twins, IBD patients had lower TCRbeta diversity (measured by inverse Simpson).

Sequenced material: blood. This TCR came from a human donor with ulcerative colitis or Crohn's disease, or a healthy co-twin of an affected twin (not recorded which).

CDR3: CASSWGINTGELFF. The V gene is TRBV6-5, the J gene TRBJ2-2. Germline V gene lookup returns CDR1 MNHEY and CDR2 SVGAGI. CDR3 size: 14 residues.